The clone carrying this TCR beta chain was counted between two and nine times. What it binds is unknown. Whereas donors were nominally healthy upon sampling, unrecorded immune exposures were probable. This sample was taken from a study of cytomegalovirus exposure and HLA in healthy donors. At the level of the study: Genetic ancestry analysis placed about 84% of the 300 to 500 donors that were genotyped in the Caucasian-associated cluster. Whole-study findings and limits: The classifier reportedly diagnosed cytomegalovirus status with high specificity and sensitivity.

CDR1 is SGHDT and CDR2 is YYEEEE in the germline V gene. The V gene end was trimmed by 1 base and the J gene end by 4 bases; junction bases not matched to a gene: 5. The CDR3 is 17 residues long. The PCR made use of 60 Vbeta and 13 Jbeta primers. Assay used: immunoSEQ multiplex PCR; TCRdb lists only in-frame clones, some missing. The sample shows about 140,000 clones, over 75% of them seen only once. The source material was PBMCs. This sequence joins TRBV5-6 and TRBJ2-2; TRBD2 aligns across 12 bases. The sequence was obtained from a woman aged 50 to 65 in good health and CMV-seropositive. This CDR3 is CASSLLTSGGLTGELFF. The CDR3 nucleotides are TGTGCCAGCAGCTTGTTGACTAGCGGGGGACTCACCGGGGAGCTGTTTTTT.